The rows below give T cell receptor beta chains drawn from one sample of a study of PD-L1 blockade in urothelial cancer. Only in-frame clones appear in the TCRdb table, and some are missing; sequencing was by immunoSEQ multiplex PCR. This table has about 82,000 clones, roughly 87% appearing once. The material sequenced was PBMCs, taken around atezolizumab (anti-PD-L1) treatment. The receptors were sampled from a woman in her seventies with urothelial cancer. Each CDR3 is given with its conserved first and last residue. Fields, in order: clone size, J gene, D gene, V gene, CDR3 DNA, CDR3 protein. A D gene is named only where the DNA matches it firmly. Not every row has a clone size; where given, it reads once, few, many or a size class.

>-|TRBJ2-7|-|TRBV27
TGTGCCAGCAGCCCCCCACCGACAGCCCGATTGGACGAGCAGTACTTC
CASSPPPTARLDEQYF
>-|TRBJ2-7|TRBD1|TRBV7-6
TGTGCCAGCAGCCCAGGGACAGCCTCAATCTCCTACGAGCAGTACTTC
CASSPGTASISYEQYF
>-|TRBJ1-4|TRBD1|TRBV15
TGTGCCACCAGCGGGACAGGGAATGAACTGTTTTTT
CATSGTGNELFF
>few|TRBJ2-1|-|TRBV19
TGTGCCAGTAGTATAGTTGACGGGGCCTACAATGAGCAGTTCTTC
CASSIVDGAYNEQFF
>-|TRBJ1-2|-|TRBV11-2
TGTGCCAGCAGCCCCACCAGGACAAGAGGCTACACCTTC
CASSPTRTRGYTF
>few|TRBJ1-4|-|TRBV5-6
TGTGCCAGCAGCGGATTGACAGGTGGGGATGAAAAACTGTTTTTT
CASSGLTGGDEKLFF
>-|TRBJ1-1|TRBD1|TRBV18
TGTGCCAGCTCACCGCGGGGAGGGGGGACAGGGGGCGTCACTGAAGCTTTCTTT
CASSPRGGGTGGVTEAFF
>-|TRBJ2-2|-|TRBV30
TGTGCCCACGGGACGGGGGCGAACACCGGGGAGCTGTTTTTT
CAHGTGANTGELFF
>-|TRBJ1-2|-|TRBV13
TGTGCCAGCAGCCGGAGTCCTAACTATGGCTACACCTTC
CASSRSPNYGYTF
>-|TRBJ2-1|-|TRBV10-3
TGTGCCATCAGTGAATTAGGCGGGAACAATGAGCAGTTCTTC
CAISELGGNNEQFF
>-|TRBJ1-3|-|TRBV4-3
TGCGCCAGCAGCCAAGGGAGCCAGGGTGGGAAGAGAAACACCATATATTTT
CASSQGSQGGKRNTIYF
>-|TRBJ2-4|-|TRBV5-1
TGCGCCAGCAGCTCCGGGGAAGCCAAAAACATTCAGTACTTC
CASSSGEAKNIQYF
>-|TRBJ2-7|TRBD1|TRBV27
TGTGCCAGCAGTTTATGGGGACAGGGAAAAGCCTACGAGCAGTACTTC
CASSLWGQGKAYEQYF
>-|TRBJ2-7|-|TRBV30
TGTGCCTGGAGCCGAGGGTACGAGCAGTACTTC
CAWSRGYEQYF
>-|TRBJ2-3|TRBD2|TRBV29-1
TGCAGCGCGAATAGACTAGCGGGGGGGACAGATACGCAGTATTTT
CSANRLAGGTDTQYF
>-|TRBJ2-7|-|TRBV27
TGTGCCAGCAGCCGCACCGGGTCTCTCAGCAATACCTACGAGCAGTACTTC
CASSRTGSLSNTYEQYF
>-|TRBJ2-5|TRBD1|TRBV4-1
TGCGCCAGCAGCCAAGGATTCCGGACAGGGGGGACCCAGTACTTC
CASSQGFRTGGTQYF
>-|TRBJ1-5|TRBD1|TRBV2
TGTGCCAGCGACGGACAGGGTGGATATAGCAATCAGCCCCAGCATTTT
CASDGQGGYSNQPQHF
>-|TRBJ1-2|-|TRBV7-2
TGTGCCAGCAGCCCACCGACAGACCCGAGAAATGGCTACACCTTC
CASSPPTDPRNGYTF
>-|TRBJ2-7|-|TRBV7-9
TGTGCCAGCAGCTCCCATTACGAGCAGTACTTC
CASSSHYEQYF
>-|TRBJ2-3|-|TRBV2
TGTGCCAGCACGGGTAACGGGACTCCTGATACGCAGTATTTT
CASTGNGTPDTQYF
>-|TRBJ2-1|TRBD2|TRBV19
TGTGCCAGTAGTATAGCAGCGGGGGTTCACAGCAATGAGCAGTTCTTC
CASSIAAGVHSNEQFF
>-|TRBJ2-7|TRBD1|TRBV7-9
TGTGCCAGCGCTCGGGACAGGGGAACCTACGAGCAGTACTTC
CASARDRGTYEQYF
>-|TRBJ1-1|TRBD1|TRBV30
TGTGCCTGGAGCTCGGGACAGTGGGCTGAAGCTTTCTTT
CAWSSGQWAEAFF
>-|TRBJ1-1|TRBD1|TRBV4-2
TGTGCCAGCAGAAGGACAGGGGTTATCGGGAACACTGAAGCTTTCTTT
CASRRTGVIGNTEAFF
>-|TRBJ2-3|TRBD2|TRBV11-2
TGTGCCAGCAGTTTTTTTGGGGGGGGAGGAGATACGCAGTATTTT
CASSFFGGGGDTQYF
>few|TRBJ1-2|-|TRBV27
TGTGCCAGCCGAAGGGGTCCGGGCTATGGCTACACCTTC
CASRRGPGYGYTF
>few|TRBJ2-7|TRBD2|TRBV7-9
TGTGCCAGCAGCGAAACTCAGGGTAGCGGGTTTTACAGAACCTACGAGCAGTACTTC
CASSETQGSGFYRTYEQYF
>-|TRBJ2-1|TRBD2|TRBV5-1
TGCGCCAGCAGCTTGGCCCTTTGGGCGGGAGGCTCCTACAATGAGCAGTTCTTC
CASSLALWAGGSYNEQFF
>-|TRBJ2-1|-|TRBV7-9
TGTGCCAGCAGCCCAGCGGGCACAATTCGATACAATGAGCAGTTCTTC
CASSPAGTIRYNEQFF
>-|TRBJ2-1|TRBD1|TRBV9
TGTGCCAGCAGCGGAGGGGGCGGTAACAATGAGCAGTTCTTC
CASSGGGGNNEQFF
>-|TRBJ2-3|-|TRBV28
TGTGCCAGCAGTTCCTACAGGGTGCGAAATACGCAGTATTTT
CASSSYRVRNTQYF
>-|TRBJ1-2|-|TRBV5-1
TGCGCCAGCAGCTCGGACATGCCCGAAAGCCCTTATGGCTACACCTTC
CASSSDMPESPYGYTF
>-|TRBJ1-2|-|TRBV6-5
TGTGCCAGCAGTTACTCACGGCAGCGGCTAGGCTACACCTTC
CASSYSRQRLGYTF
>-|TRBJ2-7|TRBD2|TRBV2
TGTGCCAGCAGTGATAGTGGGAGGGTCTTCTACGAGCAGTACTTC
CASSDSGRVFYEQYF
>-|TRBJ1-5|-|TRBV28
TGTGCCTTGGGCCCTCGGTTTTATCAGCCCCAGCATTTT
CALGPRFYQPQHF
>-|TRBJ2-1|-|TRBV21-1
TGTGCCAGCAGCAAGAGGGGGACGTACAATGAGCAGTTCTTC
CASSKRGTYNEQFF
>-|TRBJ2-7|-|TRBV18
TGTGCCAGCTCACCACCAGCGGCGGGCGAGCAGTACTTC
CASSPPAAGEQYF
>once|TRBJ2-6|-|TRBV5-1
TGCGCCAGCAGCTCACAGGGTGGTGGGGCCAACGTCCTGACTTTC
CASSSQGGGANVLTF
>-|TRBJ2-1|-|TRBV29-1
TGCAGCGCTACCCCCGCTGACATCTACAATGAGCAGTTCTTC
CSATPADIYNEQFF
>-|TRBJ2-5|TRBD1|TRBV5-1
TGCGCCAGCAGAACAGGGGTGGAGACCCAGTACTTC
CASRTGVETQYF
>once|TRBJ1-1|-|TRBV29-1
TGCAGCTCCACGGCGGGGGGCGCGGACACTGAAGCTTTCTTT
CSSTAGGADTEAFF
>-|TRBJ1-2|-|TRBV10-3
TGTGCCATCAGTGACGGGGTAGACTATGGCTACACCTTC
CAISDGVDYGYTF
>-|TRBJ1-4|-|TRBV30
TGTGCCTGGAGTGTACAAGGAGGGTCTAATGAAAAACTGTTTTTT
CAWSVQGGSNEKLFF
>-|TRBJ1-6|TRBD1|TRBV5-4
TGTGCCAGCAGCCATCGACAGGGGAGATCCTATAATTCACCCCTCCACTTT
CASSHRQGRSYNSPLHF
>-|TRBJ2-2|-|TRBV10-1
TGCGCCAGCAGTGAGTTAGCGGCGAACACCGGGGAGCTGTTTTTT
CASSELAANTGELFF
>-|TRBJ1-5|-|TRBV18
TGTGCCAGCTCACCACAGGCGGCCCCCCAGCCCCAGCATTTT
CASSPQAAPQPQHF
>few|TRBJ2-2|-|TRBV18
TGTGCCAGCTCACCACGAGGTAGCGGACTGGGCACCGGGGAGCTGTTTTTT
CASSPRGSGLGTGELFF
>-|TRBJ2-3|TRBD2|TRBV9
TGTGCCAGCAGCGTAGGTGGACTAGCGGGGGGGCCGATAGATACGCAGTATTTT
CASSVGGLAGGPIDTQYF
>-|TRBJ1-1|TRBD1|TRBV28
TGTGCCAGCAGTTATAACAGGGGGAGCGCTTTCTTT
CASSYNRGSAFF
>-|TRBJ2-5|-|TRBV7-8
TGTGCCAGCAGCTTGTCCTTAGAGACCCAGTACTTC
CASSLSLETQYF
>-|TRBJ1-5|-|TRBV6-1
TGTGCCAGCAGGGCCTTTAGCAGGACAAATCAGCCCCAGCATTTT
CASRAFSRTNQPQHF
>-|TRBJ2-4|-|TRBV7-8
TGTGCCAGCAGTCCCGTCGGACTATCGGTCAAAAACATTCAGTACTTC
CASSPVGLSVKNIQYF